Sequencing of this TCR beta chain was carried out in a study of T cell responses to AZD1222 COVID-19 vaccine. Using immunoSEQ multiplex PCR, the repertoire was profiled, and TCRdb retains in-frame clones only, with some absent. The table lists under 80,000 clones, 84% of them singletons. V lost 6 bases to trimming and J lost 8 bases, with 13 bases between them. Germline values: CDR1 DFQATT, CDR2 SNEGSKA (reference sequence). The CDR3 extends over 11 amino acids. The TCR comes from an adult in good health. The sample consisted of peripheral blood, taken on day 0 of AZD1222 vaccination. The rearrangement links TRBV20-1 to TRBJ1-1; D is possibly TRBD1 (6 bases). Here the CDR3 reads CSAKRTVEAFF. In nucleotides, the CDR3 is TGCAGTGCGAAGAGGACAGTAGAAGCTTTCTTT.